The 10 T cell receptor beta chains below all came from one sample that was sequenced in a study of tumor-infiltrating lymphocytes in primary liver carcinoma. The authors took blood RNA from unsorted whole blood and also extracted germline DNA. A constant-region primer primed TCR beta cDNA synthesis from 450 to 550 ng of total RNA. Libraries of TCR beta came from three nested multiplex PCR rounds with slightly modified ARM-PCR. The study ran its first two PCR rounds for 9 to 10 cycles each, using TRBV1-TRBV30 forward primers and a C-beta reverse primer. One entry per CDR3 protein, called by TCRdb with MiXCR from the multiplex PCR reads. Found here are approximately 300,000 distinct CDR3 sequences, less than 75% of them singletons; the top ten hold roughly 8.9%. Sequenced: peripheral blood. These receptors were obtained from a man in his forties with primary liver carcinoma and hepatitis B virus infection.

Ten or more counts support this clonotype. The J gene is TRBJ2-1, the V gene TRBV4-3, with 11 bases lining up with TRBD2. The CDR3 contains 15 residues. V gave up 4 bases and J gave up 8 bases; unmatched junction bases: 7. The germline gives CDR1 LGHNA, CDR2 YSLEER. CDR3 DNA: TGCGCCAGCAGCCTCGGGACTAGCGGATTGTATGAGCAGTTCTTC. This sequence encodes CASSLGTSGLYEQFF.

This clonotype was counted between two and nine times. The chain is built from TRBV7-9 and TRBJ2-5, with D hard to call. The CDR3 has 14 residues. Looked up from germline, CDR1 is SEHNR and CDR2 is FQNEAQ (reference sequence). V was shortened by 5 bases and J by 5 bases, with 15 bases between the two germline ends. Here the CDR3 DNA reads TGTGCCAGCAGCCCCCAGAGAGCAAGGGAGACCCAGTACTTC. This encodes CASSPQRARETQYF.

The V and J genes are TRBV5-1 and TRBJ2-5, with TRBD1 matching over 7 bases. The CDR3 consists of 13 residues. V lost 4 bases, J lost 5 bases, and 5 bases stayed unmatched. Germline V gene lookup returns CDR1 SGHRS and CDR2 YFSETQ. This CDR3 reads CASSPDRLETQYF. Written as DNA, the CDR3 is TGCGCCAGCAGCCCGGACAGGTTGGAGACCCAGTACTTC.

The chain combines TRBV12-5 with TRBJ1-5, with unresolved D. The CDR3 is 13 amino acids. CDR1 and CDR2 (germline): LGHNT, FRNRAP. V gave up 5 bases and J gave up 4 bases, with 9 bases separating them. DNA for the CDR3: TGTGCTAGTGGTAGGGTGGGAAATCAGCCCCAGCATTTT. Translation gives CASGRVGNQPQHF.

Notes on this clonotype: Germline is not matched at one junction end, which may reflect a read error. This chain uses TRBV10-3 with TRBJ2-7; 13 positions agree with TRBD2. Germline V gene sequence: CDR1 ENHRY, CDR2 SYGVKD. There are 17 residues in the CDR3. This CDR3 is CAISRPGLAGRTYEQYF. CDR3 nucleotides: TGTGCCATCAGTAGACCGGGACTAGCGGGAAGGACCTACGAGCAATACTTC.

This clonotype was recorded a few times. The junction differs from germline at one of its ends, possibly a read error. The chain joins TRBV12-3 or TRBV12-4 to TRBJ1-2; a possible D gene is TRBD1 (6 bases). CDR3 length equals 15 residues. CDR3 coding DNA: TGTGCCAGCAGCCCAGGAGGGGGGTTTAACTATGGCTACATCTTC. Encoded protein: CASSPGGGFNYGYIF.

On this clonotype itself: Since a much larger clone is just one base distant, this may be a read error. In nucleotides, the CDR3 is TGTGCCTGCAGCCCCCAAAGCTCTGGAAACACCATATATTTT. It specifies CACSPQSSGNTIYF. The rearrangement uses TRBV6-6 and TRBJ1-3, with unresolved D. The CDR3 covers 14 residues. Germline V gene lookup returns CDR1 MNHNY and CDR2 SVGAGI (reference sequence).

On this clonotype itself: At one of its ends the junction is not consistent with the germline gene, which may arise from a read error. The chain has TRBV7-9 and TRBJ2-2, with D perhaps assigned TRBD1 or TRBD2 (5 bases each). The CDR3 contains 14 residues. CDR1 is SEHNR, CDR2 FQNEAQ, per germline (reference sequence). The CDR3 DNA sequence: TGTGCCAGCAGCCCCCCGGGGCTCACCCGGGAGCTGTTTTTT. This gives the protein CASSPPGLTRELFF. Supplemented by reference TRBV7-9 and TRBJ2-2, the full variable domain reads DTGVSQNPRHKITKRGQNVTFRCDPISEHNRLYWYRQTLGQGPEFLTYFQNEAQLEKSRLLSDRFSAERPKGSFSTLEIQRTEQGDSAMYLCASSPPGLTRELFFGEGSRLTVL.

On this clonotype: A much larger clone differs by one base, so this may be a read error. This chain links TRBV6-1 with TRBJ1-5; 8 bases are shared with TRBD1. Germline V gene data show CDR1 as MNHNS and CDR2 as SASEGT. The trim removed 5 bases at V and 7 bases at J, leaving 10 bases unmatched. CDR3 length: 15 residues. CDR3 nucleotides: TGTGCCAGCAGTTCAGGGTCAGGGGGCGGCCAGCCCCAGCATTTT. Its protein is CASSSGSGGGQPQHF.

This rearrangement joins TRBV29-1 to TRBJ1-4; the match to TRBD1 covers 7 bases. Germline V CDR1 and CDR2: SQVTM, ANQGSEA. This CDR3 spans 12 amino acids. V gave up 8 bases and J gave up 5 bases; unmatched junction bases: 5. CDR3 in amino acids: CSLRQGNEKLFF. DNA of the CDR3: TGCAGCTTAAGACAGGGAAATGAAAAACTGTTTTTT. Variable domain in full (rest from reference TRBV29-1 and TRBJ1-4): SAVISQKPSRDICQRGTSLTIQCQVDSQVTMMFWYRQQPGQSLTLIATANQGSEATYESGFVIDKFPISRPNLTFSTLTVSNMSPEDSSIYLCSLRQGNEKLFFGSGTQLSVL.